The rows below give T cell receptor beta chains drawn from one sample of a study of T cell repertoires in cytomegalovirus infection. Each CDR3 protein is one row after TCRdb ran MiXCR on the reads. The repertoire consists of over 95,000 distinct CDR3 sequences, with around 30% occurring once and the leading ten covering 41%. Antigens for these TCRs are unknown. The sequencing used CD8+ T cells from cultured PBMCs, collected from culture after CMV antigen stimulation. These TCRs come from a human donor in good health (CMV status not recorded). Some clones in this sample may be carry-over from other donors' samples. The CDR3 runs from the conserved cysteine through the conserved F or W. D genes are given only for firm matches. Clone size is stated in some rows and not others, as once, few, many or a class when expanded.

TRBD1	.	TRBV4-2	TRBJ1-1	TGTGCCAGCAGCCCCAGGGGGGTTAACACTGAAGCTTTCTTT	CASSPRGVNTEAFF
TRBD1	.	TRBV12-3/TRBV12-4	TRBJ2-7	TGTGCCAGCAGCCTCCAGGGGGCAGGAGAGCAGTACTTC	CASSLQGAGEQYF
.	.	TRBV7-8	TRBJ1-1	TGTGCCAGCAGCGCAGACATATCATCGATGAACACTGAAGCTTTCTTT	CASSADISSMNTEAFF
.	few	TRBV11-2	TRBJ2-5	TGTGCCAGCAGCTTAATTTCTGACAGCCAAGAGACCCAGTACTTC	CASSLISDSQETQYF
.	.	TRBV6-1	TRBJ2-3	TGTGCCAGCAGGACGAGTTGGACTACTAGCACAGATACGCAGTATTTT	CASRTSWTTSTDTQYF
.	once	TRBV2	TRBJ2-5	TGTGCCAGCTGTGCAGGGGTCGGAGAGACCCAGTACTTC	CASCAGVGETQYF
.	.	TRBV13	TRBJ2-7	TGTGCCAGCAGCTACAACCGAGGGGGCGAGCAGTACTTC	CASSYNRGGEQYF
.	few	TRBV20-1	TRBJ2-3	TGCAGTGCTACCCCGCCGGGAGATACGCAGTATTTT	CSATPPGDTQYF
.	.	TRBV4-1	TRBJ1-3	TGCGCCAGCAGCCAAGGTTCGGTGGACCCTGGAAACACCATATATTTT	CASSQGSVDPGNTIYF
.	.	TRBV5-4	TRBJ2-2	TGTGCCAGCAGCTCCTACACCGGGGAGCTGTTTTTT	CASSSYTGELFF
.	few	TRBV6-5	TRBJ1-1	TGTGCCAGCAGTTACATCGCGGGCCTGAACACTGAAGCTTTCTTT	CASSYIAGLNTEAFF
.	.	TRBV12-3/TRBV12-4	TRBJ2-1	TGTGCCAGCAGTTTATTTATCCAGTCAGGCAATGAGCAGTTCTTC	CASSLFIQSGNEQFF
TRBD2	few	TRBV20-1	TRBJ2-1	TGCAGTGCTACTATGACTAGCGGGGGGGCCTACAATGAGCAGTTCTTC	CSATMTSGGAYNEQFF
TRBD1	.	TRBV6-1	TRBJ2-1	TGTGCCAGCAGTTCTCCGGGACAGGGCCGGAATGAGCAGTTCTTC	CASSSPGQGRNEQFF
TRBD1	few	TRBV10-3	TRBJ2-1	TGTGCCATAGCCGGACAGGGGGCGCGCAATGAGCAGTTCTTC	CAIAGQGARNEQFF
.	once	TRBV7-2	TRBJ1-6	TGTGCCAGCAGCTTAGCGCATGTCCCTCAGGAGTCACCCCTCCACTTT	CASSLAHVPQESPLHF
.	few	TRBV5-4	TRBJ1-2	TGTGCCAGCAGCTTGGTGACCCTAGGGGGCTATGGCTACACCTTC	CASSLVTLGGYGYTF
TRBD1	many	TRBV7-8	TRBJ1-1	TGTGCCAGCAGCCCCTATATCGGACAGGGGGCGATGACGAACACTGAAGCTTTCTTT	CASSPYIGQGAMTNTEAFF
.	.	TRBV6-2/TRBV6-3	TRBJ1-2	TGTGCCAGCAGTTTTTTTCCAATTGGGACGGAAGCTAACTATGGCTACACCTTC	CASSFFPIGTEANYGYTF
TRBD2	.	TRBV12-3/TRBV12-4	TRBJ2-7	TGTGCCAGCAGTTGGGGAGCGGGGGGGCCCTACGAGCAGTACTTC	CASSWGAGGPYEQYF
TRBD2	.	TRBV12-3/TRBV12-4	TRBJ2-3	TGTGCCAGCAGTTCCAGCGGGGGGACCACAGATACGCAGTATTTT	CASSSSGGTTDTQYF
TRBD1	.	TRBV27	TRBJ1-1	TGTGCCAGCAGTCTCTACAGGGGTTCGGGCACTGAAGCTTTCTTT	CASSLYRGSGTEAFF
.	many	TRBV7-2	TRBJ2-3	TGTGCCAGCAGCTTAGACAACACAGATACGCAGTATTTT	CASSLDNTDTQYF
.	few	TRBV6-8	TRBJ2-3	TGTGCCAGCAGACCTGCTTCGGAGGGACAGTATACGCAGTATTTT	CASRPASEGQYTQYF
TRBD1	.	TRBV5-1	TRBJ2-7	TGCGCCAGCAGCGGGACCGGGACAGGGGGCAACGAGCAGTACTTC	CASSGTGTGGNEQYF
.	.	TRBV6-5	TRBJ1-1	TGTGCCAGCAGGCGGGACCGATACTCGAACACTGAAGCTTTCTTT	CASRRDRYSNTEAFF
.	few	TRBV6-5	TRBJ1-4	TGTGCCAGCAGTTACTTCCGGGACATAGACGAAAAACTGTTTTTT	CASSYFRDIDEKLFF
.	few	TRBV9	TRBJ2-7	TGTGCCAGCAGCCCACGGACGGGAGCCTACGAGCAGTACTTC	CASSPRTGAYEQYF
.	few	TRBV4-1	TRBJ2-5	TGCGCCAGCAGCCCCGAGGACTACGACAAGACCCAGTACTTC	CASSPEDYDKTQYF
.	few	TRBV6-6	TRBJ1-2	TGTGCCAGCTCACCCCTTGGTGGGGGGCCCGGCTACACCTTC	CASSPLGGGPGYTF
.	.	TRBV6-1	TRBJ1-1	TGTGCCAGCATAAAGCCGGGCCCGAACACTGAAGCTTTCTTT	CASIKPGPNTEAFF
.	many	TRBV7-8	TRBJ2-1	TGTGCCAGCAGCTTAGTAGGGGGGTACAATGAGCAGTTCTTC	CASSLVGGYNEQFF
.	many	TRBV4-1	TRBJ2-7	TGCGCCAGCAGCCACAGAGGAGGACTTACGACGGCCGAGCAGTACTTC	CASSHRGGLTTAEQYF
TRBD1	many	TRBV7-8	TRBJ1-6	TGTGCCAGCAGCTTAGGGGCAGGGGGCTTAAATTCACCCCTCCACTTT	CASSLGAGGLNSPLHF
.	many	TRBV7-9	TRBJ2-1	TGTGCCAGCAGCCCCCCGGCGAGCTCCTACAATGAGCAGTTCTTC	CASSPPASSYNEQFF
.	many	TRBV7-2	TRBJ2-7	TGTGCCAGCAGCTTAGTAAGAGGGCAGGGGCTGTACTTC	CASSLVRGQGLYF
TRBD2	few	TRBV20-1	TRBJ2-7	TGCAGTGCTACCTTAGGCGGCGGGGGGTCCTACGAGCAGTACTTC	CSATLGGGGSYEQYF
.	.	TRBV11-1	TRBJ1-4	TGTGCCAGCAGACCTACGACAGTATTGTGGGGCGAAAAACTGTTTTTT	CASRPTTVLWGEKLFF
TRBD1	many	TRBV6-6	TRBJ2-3	TGTGCCAGCAGTTACCCAGGGGGTCGGGCAGATACGCAGTATTTT	CASSYPGGRADTQYF
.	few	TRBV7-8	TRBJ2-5	TGTGCCAGCAGCATAGCCAGGGGACTCCAAGAGACCCAGTACTTC	CASSIARGLQETQYF
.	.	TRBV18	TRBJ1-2	TGTGCCAGCTCACCATTAAGGGGCAGGGATTTTGGCTACACCTTC	CASSPLRGRDFGYTF
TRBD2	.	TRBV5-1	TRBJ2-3	TGCGCCAGCAGCTTTGGGACTAGCGGGGTTACAGATACGCAGTATTTT	CASSFGTSGVTDTQYF
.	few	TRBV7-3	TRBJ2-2	TGTGCCAGCAGCTTGACGGAAAACACCGGGGAGCTGTTTTTT	CASSLTENTGELFF
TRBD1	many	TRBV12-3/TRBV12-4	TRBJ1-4	TGTGCCAGCAGTATGCTACCGGGACAGGGACGGGAAAAACTGTTTTTT	CASSMLPGQGREKLFF
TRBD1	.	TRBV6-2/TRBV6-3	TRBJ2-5	TGTGCCAGCAGTTACCTTAGGACAGGGAGCTTTCTAGAGACCCAGTACTTC	CASSYLRTGSFLETQYF
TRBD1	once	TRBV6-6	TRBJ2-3	TGTGCCAGCGACGAGGACAGGGGGCTTTTAGATACGCAGTATTTT	CASDEDRGLLDTQYF
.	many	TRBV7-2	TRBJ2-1	TGTGCCAGCAGCTTAGACTCAGAGTGGAGGGGTTATTTCTACAATGAGCAGTTCTTC	CASSLDSEWRGYFYNEQFF
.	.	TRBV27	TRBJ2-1	TGTGCCAGCAGTTTATGGTCTAGCCAGAATGAGCAGTTCTTC	CASSLWSSQNEQFF
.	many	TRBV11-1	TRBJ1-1	TGTGCCAGCAGCCGAACAGGGCTGCGGGGCACTGAAGCTTTCTTT	CASSRTGLRGTEAFF
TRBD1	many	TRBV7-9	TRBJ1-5	TGTGCCAGCAGCGGGGGACAGGTATATAGCAATCAGCCCCAGCATTTT	CASSGGQVYSNQPQHF
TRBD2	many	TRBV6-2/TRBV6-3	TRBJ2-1	TGTGCCAGCAGTGGTCTGGGAGCGGGGGGCTACTACAATGAGCAGTTCTTC	CASSGLGAGGYYNEQFF